Listed here is a single TCR beta chain. In the original workflow: It was from reference gene primer amplification that nucleated cell counts were estimated. Measured with immunoSEQ multiplex PCR; TCRdb has only the in-frame clones, and not every one. That table furnishes V, J and clone size, whereas the DNA furnished D and trimming. Of nearly 70,000 clones in the sample, roughly nine tenths were seen once. The Seattle site enrolled patients during active infection and followed them longitudinally. These data come from a study of blood T cell repertoires in COVID-19. Across the whole study: The United States, Italy and Spain were the sources of the acute and convalescent COVID-19 samples. The cDNA or gDNA used as material had been derived from T cells, B-cell-depleted T cells, or PBMCs.

The CDR3 covers 15 residues. In germline, CDR1 is SEHNR, CDR2 FQNEAQ (reference sequence). J was trimmed by 1 base and V by 5 bases; bases with no gene match: 3. The gene calls are TRBV7-9 and TRBJ2-2; TRBD2 aligns across 8 bases. The sequencing sample was made of peripheral blood. The TCR comes from a middle-aged man with COVID-19, enrolled during active disease. Here the CDR3 reads CASSLAGGNTGELFF. The CDR3 nucleotides read TGTGCCAGCAGCCTGGCGGGGGGGAACACCGGGGAGCTGTTTTTT.